This TCR beta chain was documented in a study of PD-1 blockade in classical Hodgkin lymphoma. Study observations and caveats: The origin of the repertoire differences remains undefined, with disease activity or prior therapy as possible causes. TCR diversity at baseline was reported to be reduced in newly diagnosed patients relative to healthy donors.

The assay was immunoSEQ multiplex PCR, and TCRdb's table has in-frame clones only and misses some. The sample yields 10,000 or so clones, 70% to 90% seen once. CDR3 length: 12 residues. Germline CDR1 MDHEN, CDR2 SYDVKM. Deletions cut 10 bases from V and 5 bases from J, with 14 bases between. The time point denotes: newly diagnosed, previously untreated cHL patient sample. Magnetic negative selection isolated CD8+ T cells from thawed PBMCs. Newly diagnosed, untreated classical Hodgkin lymphoma PBMCs served as comparison. With regard to this clone: Its antigen is currently unknown.

Input material: CD8+ T cells from blood. The chain joins TRBV28 to TRBJ2-5; D possibly uses TRBD1 or TRBD2 (6 bases each). The sequence came from a human donor with classical Hodgkin lymphoma. DNA of the CDR3: TGTGCCACTCGGAGGGGGTCTGAGACCCAGTACTTC. As protein: CATRRGSETQYF.